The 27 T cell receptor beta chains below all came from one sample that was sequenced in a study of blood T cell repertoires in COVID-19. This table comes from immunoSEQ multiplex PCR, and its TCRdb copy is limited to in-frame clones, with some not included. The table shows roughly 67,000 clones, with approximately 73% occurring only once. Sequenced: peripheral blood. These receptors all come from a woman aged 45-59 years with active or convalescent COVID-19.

In DNA form, the CDR3 reads TGTGCCAGCAGCTTAGCCCTCTACAATGAGCAGTTCTTC. It translates to CASSLALYNEQFF. The rearrangement links TRBV7-2 to TRBJ2-1; D is unresolved. CDR1 SGHTA and CDR2 FQGNSA come from the germline V gene. V was pared by 0 bases and J by 3 bases, with 3 bases between. This CDR3 has 13 residues.

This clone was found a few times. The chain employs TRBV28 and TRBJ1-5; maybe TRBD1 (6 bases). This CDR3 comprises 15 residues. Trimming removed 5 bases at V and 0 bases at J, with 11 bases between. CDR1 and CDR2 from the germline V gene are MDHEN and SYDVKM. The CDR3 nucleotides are TGTGCCAGCAGTCCGACAGGATATAGCAATCAGCCCCAGCATTTT. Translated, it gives CASSPTGYSNQPQHF. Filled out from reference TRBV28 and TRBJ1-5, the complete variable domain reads DVKVTQSSRYLVKRTGEKVFLECVQDMDHENMFWYRQDPGLGLRLIYFSYDVKMKEKGDIPEGYSVSREKKERFSLILESASTNQTSMYLCASSPTGYSNQPQHFGDGTRLSIL.

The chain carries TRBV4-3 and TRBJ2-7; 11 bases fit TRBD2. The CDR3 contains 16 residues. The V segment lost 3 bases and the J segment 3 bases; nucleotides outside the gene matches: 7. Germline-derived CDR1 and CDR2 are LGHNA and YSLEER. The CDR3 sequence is CASSQGTGTSGYEQYF. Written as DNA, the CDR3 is TGCGCCAGCAGCCAGGGGACCGGGACTAGCGGCTACGAGCAGTACTTC.

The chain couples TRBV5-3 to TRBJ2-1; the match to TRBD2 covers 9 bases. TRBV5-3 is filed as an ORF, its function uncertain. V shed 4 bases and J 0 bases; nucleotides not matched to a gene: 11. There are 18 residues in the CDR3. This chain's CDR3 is CARSPGTSSVSSYNEQFF. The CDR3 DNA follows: TGTGCCAGAAGCCCCGGGACTAGCTCAGTAAGCTCCTACAATGAGCAGTTCTTC.

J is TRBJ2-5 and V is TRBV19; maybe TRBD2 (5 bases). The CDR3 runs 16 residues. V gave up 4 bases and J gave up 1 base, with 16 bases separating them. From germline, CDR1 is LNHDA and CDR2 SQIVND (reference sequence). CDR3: CASSTPKKEAQETQYF. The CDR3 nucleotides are TGTGCCAGTAGTACCCCCAAAAAGGAGGCCCAAGAGACCCAGTACTTC.

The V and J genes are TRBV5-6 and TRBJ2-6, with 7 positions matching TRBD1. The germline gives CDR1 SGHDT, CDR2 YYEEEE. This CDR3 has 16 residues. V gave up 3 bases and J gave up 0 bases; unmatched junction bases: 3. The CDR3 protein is CASSSDRTSGANVLTF. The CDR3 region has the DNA TGTGCCAGCAGCTCGGACAGGACCTCTGGGGCCAACGTCCTGACTTTC.

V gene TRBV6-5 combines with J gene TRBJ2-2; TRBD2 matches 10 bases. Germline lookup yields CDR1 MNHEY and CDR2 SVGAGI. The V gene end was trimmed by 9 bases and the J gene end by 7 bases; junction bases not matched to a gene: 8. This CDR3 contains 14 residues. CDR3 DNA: TGTGCCAGTGGGCTAGCGGGAGCGATCGGGGAGCTGTTTTTT. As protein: CASGLAGAIGELFF.

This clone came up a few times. This CDR3 is CATSRERGGGSMVLEQFF. CDR3 DNA: TGTGCCACCAGCAGAGAACGGGGGGGCGGATCCATGGTTTTGGAGCAGTTCTTC. The genes are TRBV15 and TRBJ2-1, with 8 bases identical to TRBD2. V trimming: 0 bases; J trimming: 10 bases; junction bases outside the gene matches: 17. The germline V gene has CDR1 LNHNV and CDR2 YYDKDF (reference sequence). This CDR3 has 18 amino acids.

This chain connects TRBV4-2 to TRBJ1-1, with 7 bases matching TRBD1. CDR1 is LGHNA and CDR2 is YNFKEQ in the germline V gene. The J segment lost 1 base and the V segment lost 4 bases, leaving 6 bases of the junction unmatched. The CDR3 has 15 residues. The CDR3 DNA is TGTGCCAGCAGCCCAGGGGGTGTGGGGAACACTGAAGCTTTCTTT. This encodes CASSPGGVGNTEAFF.

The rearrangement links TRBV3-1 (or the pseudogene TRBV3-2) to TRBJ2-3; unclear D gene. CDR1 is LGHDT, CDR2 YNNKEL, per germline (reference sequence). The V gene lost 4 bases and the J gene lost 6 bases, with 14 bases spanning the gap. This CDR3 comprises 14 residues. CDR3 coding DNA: TGTGCCAGCAGCCTGGTGGGCCTTCCGGATACGCAGTATTTT. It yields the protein CASSLVGLPDTQYF.

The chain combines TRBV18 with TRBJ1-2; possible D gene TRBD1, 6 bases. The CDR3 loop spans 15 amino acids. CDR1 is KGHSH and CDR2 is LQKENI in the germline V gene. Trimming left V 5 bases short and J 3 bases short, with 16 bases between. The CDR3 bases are TGTGCCAGCTCATTTCGGGGGGCCGGGGACTATGGCTACACCTTC. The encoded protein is CASSFRGAGDYGYTF.

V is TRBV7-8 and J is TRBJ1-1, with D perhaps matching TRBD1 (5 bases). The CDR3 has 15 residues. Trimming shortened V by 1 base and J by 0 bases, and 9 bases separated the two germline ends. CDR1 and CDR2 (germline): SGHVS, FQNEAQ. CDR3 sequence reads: CASSLGTQLNTEAFF. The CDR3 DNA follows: TGTGCCAGCAGCTTAGGGACACAGTTGAACACTGAAGCTTTCTTT. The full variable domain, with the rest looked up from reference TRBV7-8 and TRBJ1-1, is GAGVSQSPRYKVAKRGQDVALRCDPISGHVSLFWYQQALGQGPEFLTYFQNEAQLDKSGLPSDRFFAERPEGSVSTLKIQRTQQEDSAVYLCASSLGTQLNTEAFFGQGTRLTVV.

The CDR3 nucleotides are TGTGCCAGCAGTGCAAACAGGGGGCGCGCCGGGGAGCTGTTTTTT. It yields the protein CASSANRGRAGELFF. This chain links TRBV28 with TRBJ2-2; 9 bases match TRBD1. Germline loops: CDR1 MDHEN, CDR2 SYDVKM. This CDR3 contains 15 residues. V shed 5 bases, J shed 6 bases, and the junction held 7 bases outside the gene matches. Variable domain in full (rest from reference TRBV28 and TRBJ2-2): DVKVTQSSRYLVKRTGEKVFLECVQDMDHENMFWYRQDPGLGLRLIYFSYDVKMKEKGDIPEGYSVSREKKERFSLILESASTNQTSMYLCASSANRGRAGELFFGEGSRLTVL.

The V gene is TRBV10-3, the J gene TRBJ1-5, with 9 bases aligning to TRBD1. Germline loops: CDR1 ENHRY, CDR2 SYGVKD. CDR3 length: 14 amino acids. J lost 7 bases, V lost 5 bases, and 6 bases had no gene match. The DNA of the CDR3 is TGTGCCATCAGTTCGACAGGGGGTGGACAGCCCCAGCATTTT. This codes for CAISSTGGGQPQHF.

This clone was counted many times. In nucleotides, the CDR3 is TGTGCCAGCAGCGTATATAACGGTGCCGGGGAGCTGTTTTTT. Protein: CASSVYNGAGELFF. The rearrangement joins TRBV9 to TRBJ2-2; no reliable D call. The CDR3 runs 14 residues. Germline loops: CDR1 SGDLS, CDR2 YYNGEE. V was cut by 1 base and J by 6 bases, with 10 bases left in between.

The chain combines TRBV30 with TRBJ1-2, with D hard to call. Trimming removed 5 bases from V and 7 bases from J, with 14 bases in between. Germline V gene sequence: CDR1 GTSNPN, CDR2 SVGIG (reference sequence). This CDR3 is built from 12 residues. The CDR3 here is CAWAGSRGGYTF. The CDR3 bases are TGTGCCTGGGCTGGGTCAAGAGGTGGCTACACCTTC.

Written as DNA, the CDR3 is TGTGCCAGCAGCCAAGATCACAGGCGGCAGACTAGCGGGAGGGATTCTGAGACCCAGTACTTC. The encoded protein is CASSQDHRRQTSGRDSETQYF. V is TRBV4-2 and J is TRBJ2-5; 14 bases line up with TRBD2. The CDR3 length is 21 residues. Germline V lookup: CDR1 LGHNA, CDR2 YNFKEQ. V gave up 0 bases and J gave up 5 bases; unmatched junction bases: 17.

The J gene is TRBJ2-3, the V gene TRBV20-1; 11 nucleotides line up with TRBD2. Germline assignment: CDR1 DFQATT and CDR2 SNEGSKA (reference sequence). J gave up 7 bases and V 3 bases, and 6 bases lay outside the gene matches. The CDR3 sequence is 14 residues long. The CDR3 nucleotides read TGCAGTGCTAGTGGGGGGACTAGCGGTTATACGCAGTATTTT. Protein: CSASGGTSGYTQYF.

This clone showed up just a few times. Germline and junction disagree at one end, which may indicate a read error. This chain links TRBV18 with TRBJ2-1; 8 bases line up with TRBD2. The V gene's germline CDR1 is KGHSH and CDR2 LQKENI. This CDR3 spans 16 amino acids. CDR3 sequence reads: CASSPQMLAGVNEQFF. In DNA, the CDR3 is TGTGCCAGCTCGCCACAGATGCTAGCGGGCGTCAATGAGCAGTTCTTC.

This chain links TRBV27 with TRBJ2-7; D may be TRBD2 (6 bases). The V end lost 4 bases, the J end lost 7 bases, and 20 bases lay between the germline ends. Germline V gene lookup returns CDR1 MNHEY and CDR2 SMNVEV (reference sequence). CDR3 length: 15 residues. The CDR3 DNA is TGTGCCAGCAGTTCCCCCGGGACTCTCTCTGTAGAGCAGTACTTC. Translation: CASSSPGTLSVEQYF.

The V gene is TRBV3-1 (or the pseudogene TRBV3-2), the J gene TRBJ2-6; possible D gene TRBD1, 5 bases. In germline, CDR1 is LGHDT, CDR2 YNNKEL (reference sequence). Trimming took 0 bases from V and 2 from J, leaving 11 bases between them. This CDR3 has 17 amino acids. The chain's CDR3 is CASSQDLGAPGANVLTF. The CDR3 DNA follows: TGTGCCAGCAGCCAAGATCTTGGGGCACCTGGGGCCAACGTCCTGACTTTC.

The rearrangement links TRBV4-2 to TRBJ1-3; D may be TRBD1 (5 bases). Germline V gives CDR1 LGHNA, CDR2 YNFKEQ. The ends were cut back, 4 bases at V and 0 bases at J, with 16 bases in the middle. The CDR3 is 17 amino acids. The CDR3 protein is CASSLLDGRGSGNTIYF. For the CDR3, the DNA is TGTGCCAGCAGCCTCTTGGATGGGAGGGGCTCTGGAAACACCATATATTTT.

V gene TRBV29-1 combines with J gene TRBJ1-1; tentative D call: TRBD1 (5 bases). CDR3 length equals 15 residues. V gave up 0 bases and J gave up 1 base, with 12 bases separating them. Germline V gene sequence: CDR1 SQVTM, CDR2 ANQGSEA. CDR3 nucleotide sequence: TGCAGCGTTGAAGATCAGGGCAGGCCGAACACTGAAGCTTTCTTT. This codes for CSVEDQGRPNTEAFF.

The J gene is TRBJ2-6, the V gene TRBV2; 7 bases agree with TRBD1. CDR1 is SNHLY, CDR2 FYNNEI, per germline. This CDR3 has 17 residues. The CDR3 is CAKQQGQINSGANVLTF. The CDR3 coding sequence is TGTGCTAAACAACAGGGACAGATTAACTCTGGGGCCAACGTCCTGACTTTC.

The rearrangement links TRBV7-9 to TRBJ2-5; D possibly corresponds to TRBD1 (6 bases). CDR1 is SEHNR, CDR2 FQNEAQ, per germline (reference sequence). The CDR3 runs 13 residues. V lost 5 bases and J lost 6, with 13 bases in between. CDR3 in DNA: TGTGCCAGCAGCAGCATGACAGGTCAGACCCAGTACTTC. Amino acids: CASSSMTGQTQYF.

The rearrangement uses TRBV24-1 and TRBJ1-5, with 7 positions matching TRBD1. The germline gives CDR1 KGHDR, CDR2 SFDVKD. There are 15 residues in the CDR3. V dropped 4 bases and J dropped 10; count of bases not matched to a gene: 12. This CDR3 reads CATSDPTGPGGPQHF. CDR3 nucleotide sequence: TGTGCCACCAGTGACCCGACAGGGCCTGGCGGTCCCCAGCATTTT.

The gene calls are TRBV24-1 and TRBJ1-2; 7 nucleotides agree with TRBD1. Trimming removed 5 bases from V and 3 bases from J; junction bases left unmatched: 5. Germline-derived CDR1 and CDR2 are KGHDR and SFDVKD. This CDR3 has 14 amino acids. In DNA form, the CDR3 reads TGTGCCACCAGTGGGGCAGGACAGGACTATGGCTACACCTTC. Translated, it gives CATSGAGQDYGYTF.